These T cell receptor beta chains were read from a single sample in a study of Graves' ophthalmopathy and Graves' hyperthyroidism. TCRdb passed the multiplex PCR reads through MiXCR, listing each CDR3 protein once. Of approximately 460,000 distinct CDR3 sequences listed, 13% to 15% are singletons. Sequenced sample: blood. These TCRs come from a woman aged 25 to 39 with Graves' ophthalmopathy. The CDR3 runs from the conserved cysteine through the conserved F or W. The D gene is left open where the match is weak. Rows may omit the clone size; those that give it use once, few, many or a size class.

v_gene: TRBV9; d_gene: NA; abundance: few; j_gene: TRBJ2-5; CDR3nt: TGTGCCAGCAGCGTAGGCTTACGCGAGACCCAGTACTTC; CDR3aa: CASSVGLRETQYF
v_gene: TRBV6-1; d_gene: NA; abundance: many; j_gene: TRBJ1-1; CDR3nt: TGTGCCAGCAGTCGAGGTTACACTGAAGCTTTCTTT; CDR3aa: CASSRGYTEAFF
v_gene: TRBV29-1; d_gene: NA; abundance: many; j_gene: TRBJ2-7; CDR3nt: TGCAGCGTTGTTACAGGATTAAAATCCTACGAGCAGTACTTC; CDR3aa: CSVVTGLKSYEQYF
v_gene: TRBV12-3/TRBV12-4; d_gene: TRBD1; abundance: many; j_gene: TRBJ1-2; CDR3nt: TGTGCCAGCAGTTCCCCACGACAGGGCAACTATGGCTACACCTTC; CDR3aa: CASSSPRQGNYGYTF
v_gene: TRBV5-1; d_gene: TRBD2; abundance: few; j_gene: TRBJ2-3; CDR3nt: TGCGCCAGCAGCTCCACGTCCGGACTAGCGGGAAGTGTGCGGGATACGCAGTATTTT; CDR3aa: CASSSTSGLAGSVRDTQYF
v_gene: TRBV28; d_gene: NA; abundance: many; j_gene: TRBJ1-5; CDR3nt: TGTGCCAGCAGTCCCGTGGGAGGGAATCAGCCCCAGCATTTT; CDR3aa: CASSPVGGNQPQHF
v_gene: TRBV20-1; d_gene: TRBD2; abundance: many; j_gene: TRBJ2-7; CDR3nt: TGCAGTGCTAGATCGGGACTAGCGGGTTCCTACGAGCAGTACTTC; CDR3aa: CSARSGLAGSYEQYF
v_gene: TRBV19; d_gene: NA; abundance: many; j_gene: TRBJ1-1; CDR3nt: TGTGCCAGTAGTACCCGAGGGGGGAAAAGGACTGAAGCTTTCTTT; CDR3aa: CASSTRGGKRTEAFF
v_gene: TRBV6-5; d_gene: TRBD1; abundance: many; j_gene: TRBJ1-6; CDR3nt: TGTGCCAGCAGTTACTTCGCCGGGACAGCAAATTCACCCCTCCACTTT; CDR3aa: CASSYFAGTANSPLHF
v_gene: TRBV4-1; d_gene: NA; abundance: few; j_gene: TRBJ2-5; CDR3nt: TGCGCCAGCAGCCACGCCTGGGGGCTAGCACTTGAGACCCAGTACTTC; CDR3aa: CASSHAWGLALETQYF
v_gene: TRBV6-1; d_gene: TRBD1; abundance: NA; j_gene: TRBJ2-5; CDR3nt: TGTGCCAGCAGTCATGGGACAGCCCTACAAGAGACCCAGTACTTC; CDR3aa: CASSHGTALQETQYF
v_gene: TRBV12-5; d_gene: NA; abundance: NA; j_gene: TRBJ1-5; CDR3nt: TGTGCTAGTGGTTCCCCAGGGGTCGGCAATCAGCCCCAGCATTTT; CDR3aa: CASGSPGVGNQPQHF
v_gene: TRBV7-8; d_gene: NA; abundance: once; j_gene: TRBJ2-5; CDR3nt: TGTGCCAGCAAGAAGTCCCGAACAGGATTTAAAGAGACCCAGTACTTC; CDR3aa: CASKKSRTGFKETQYF
v_gene: TRBV28; d_gene: NA; abundance: many; j_gene: TRBJ1-1; CDR3nt: TGTGCCAGCAGTTCCCCTTCCGGACAGACCCCTGAAGCTTTCTTT; CDR3aa: CASSSPSGQTPEAFF
v_gene: TRBV28; d_gene: TRBD1; abundance: many; j_gene: TRBJ1-1; CDR3nt: TGTGCCAGCAGGTATACAGGGGATTCTATCATGAACACTGAAGCTTTCTTT; CDR3aa: CASRYTGDSIMNTEAFF
v_gene: TRBV2; d_gene: NA; abundance: NA; j_gene: TRBJ2-7; CDR3nt: TGTGCCAGCACGGGTGGAAGGGTGTTCTCCTACGAGCAGTACTTC; CDR3aa: CASTGGRVFSYEQYF
v_gene: TRBV20-1; d_gene: NA; abundance: many; j_gene: TRBJ2-5; CDR3nt: TGCCCCTGGTCGCAGAAAGAGACCCAGTACTTC; CDR3aa: CPWSQKETQYF
v_gene: TRBV12-3/TRBV12-4; d_gene: NA; abundance: NA; j_gene: TRBJ2-5; CDR3nt: TGTGCCAGCAGTCCCCTTTACAGGGAGTCGGAGACCCAGTACTTC; CDR3aa: CASSPLYRESETQYF
v_gene: TRBV27; d_gene: TRBD1; abundance: many; j_gene: TRBJ2-6; CDR3nt: TGTGCCAGCAAAATACTCGGGACAGGGGCTGGGGCCAACGTCCTGACTTTC; CDR3aa: CASKILGTGAGANVLTF
v_gene: TRBV7-9; d_gene: TRBD1; abundance: many; j_gene: TRBJ1-1; CDR3nt: TGTGCCAGCAGAGACAGGGAGTCCACTGAAGCTTTCTTT; CDR3aa: CASRDRESTEAFF
v_gene: TRBV5-1; d_gene: TRBD2; abundance: many; j_gene: TRBJ2-4; CDR3nt: TGCGCCAGCAGCTTGGGGCAGCGGGGCATTCAGTACTTC; CDR3aa: CASSLGQRGIQYF
v_gene: TRBV6-1; d_gene: NA; abundance: few; j_gene: TRBJ2-7; CDR3nt: TGTGCCAGCAGTCTAGACAGGATCAGGGAGCAGTACTTC; CDR3aa: CASSLDRIREQYF
v_gene: TRBV11-2; d_gene: NA; abundance: NA; j_gene: TRBJ2-7; CDR3nt: TGTGCCAGCAGCAGGGGGGCGATAATCTTCGAGCAGTACTTC; CDR3aa: CASSRGAIIFEQYF
v_gene: TRBV20-1; d_gene: NA; abundance: many; j_gene: TRBJ1-2; CDR3nt: TGCAGTGCTAGAGTAGGTAACAGCGTACGCTACACCTTC; CDR3aa: CSARVGNSVRYTF
v_gene: TRBV19; d_gene: NA; abundance: NA; j_gene: TRBJ1-3; CDR3nt: TGTGCCAGTAGTACTGGTGGGGCAGCTGGAAACACCATATATTTT; CDR3aa: CASSTGGAAGNTIYF
v_gene: TRBV30; d_gene: NA; abundance: NA; j_gene: TRBJ1-2; CDR3nt: TGTGCCTGGAGTGTAGGTCCAGGGCACTACACCTTC; CDR3aa: CAWSVGPGHYTF
v_gene: TRBV6-1; d_gene: NA; abundance: many; j_gene: TRBJ2-7; CDR3nt: TGTGCCAGCAGTGAAGCGCCCGGGCAGGGAAACTACGAGCAGTACTTC; CDR3aa: CASSEAPGQGNYEQYF
v_gene: TRBV27; d_gene: TRBD1; abundance: few; j_gene: TRBJ2-7; CDR3nt: TGTGCCAGCAGTGTGACAGGGGGTTTGTACGAGCAGTACTTC; CDR3aa: CASSVTGGLYEQYF
v_gene: TRBV6-5; d_gene: NA; abundance: many; j_gene: TRBJ2-6; CDR3nt: TGTGCCAGCAGTTACTCGATGTCGAGCTCTGGGGCCAACGTCCTGACTTTC; CDR3aa: CASSYSMSSSGANVLTF
v_gene: TRBV3-1; d_gene: NA; abundance: many; j_gene: TRBJ2-5; CDR3nt: TGTGCCAGCAGCCACGTAAACAGGGGGGGAGAGACCCAGTACTTC; CDR3aa: CASSHVNRGGETQYF
v_gene: TRBV12-3/TRBV12-4; d_gene: TRBD1; abundance: many; j_gene: TRBJ1-1; CDR3nt: TGTGCCAGCAGTCCTCTGACAGGGGCGACCACTGAAGCTTTCTTT; CDR3aa: CASSPLTGATTEAFF